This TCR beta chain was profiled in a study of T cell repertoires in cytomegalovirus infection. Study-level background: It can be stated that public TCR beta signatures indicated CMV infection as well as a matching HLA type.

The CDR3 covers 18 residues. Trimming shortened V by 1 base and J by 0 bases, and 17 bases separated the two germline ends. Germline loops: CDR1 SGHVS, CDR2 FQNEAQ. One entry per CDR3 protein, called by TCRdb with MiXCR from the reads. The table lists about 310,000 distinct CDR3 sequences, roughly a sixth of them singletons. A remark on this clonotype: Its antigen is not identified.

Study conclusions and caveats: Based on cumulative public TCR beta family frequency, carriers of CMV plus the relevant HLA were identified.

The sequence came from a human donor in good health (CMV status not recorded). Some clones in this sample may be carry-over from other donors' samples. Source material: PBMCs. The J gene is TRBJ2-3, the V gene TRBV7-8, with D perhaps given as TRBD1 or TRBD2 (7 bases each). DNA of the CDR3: TGTGCCAGCAGCTTAGAAAGGCAGGGGGGGCGGAGCACAGATACGCAGTATTTT. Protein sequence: CASSLERQGGRSTDTQYF.